This section outlines one T cell receptor (beta chain) sequence together with its context. Looked up from germline, CDR1 is SGHTA and CDR2 is FQGNSA. This CDR3 has 16 amino acids. Trimming at V came to 0 bases and at J to 3 bases, leaving 3 bases not matched to a gene. This specimen comes from a study of blood T cell repertoires in COVID-19. In the study overall: Italy, Spain and the United States were the sources of the convalescent and acute COVID-19 samples. The cDNA or gDNA used as material had been derived from T cells, B-cell-depleted T cells, or PBMCs.

How the authors handled the data: The assay estimated nucleated cells by amplifying reference gene primers. Some clones are missing from TCRdb's copy, which holds only in-frame ones; the method was immunoSEQ multiplex PCR. V and J calls and clone size are copied from that table; D and trimming were computed from the DNA. The data hold 200,000 to 250,000 clones, with about 80% observed a single time. The sequence was obtained from a man under 40 who had recovered from COVID-19. Sequenced material: peripheral blood. The chain links TRBV7-2 to TRBJ2-1; 9 bases align to TRBD1. CDR3 sequence reads: CASSLAGTGFYNEQFF. CDR3 nucleotides: TGTGCCAGCAGCTTAGCCGGGACAGGGTTCTACAATGAGCAGTTCTTC.